The next 12 T cell receptor beta chains were all read from a single sample in a study of Ad26.COV2.S vaccination and SARS-CoV-2 variants. TCRdb's table, derived via immunoSEQ multiplex PCR, lists solely in-frame clones and lacks some. Among some 270,000 clones listed, around nine tenths were seen once. Treatment meaning: about 20 received Ad26.COV2.S at low or high dose, single or two shots; 5 received placebo; per-sample allocation not given. Each sample was drawn 63 days after the first injection (of vaccine or placebo). Specimen: peripheral blood, collected in a trial of Ad26.COV2.S vaccine versus placebo. All receptors come from a person aged 18-60 years who received the Ad26.COV2.S COVID-19 vaccine or a placebo.

Here the CDR3 reads CASSLVPGGNSPLHF. As DNA, the CDR3 is TGTGCCAGCAGCTTAGTACCGGGGGGAAATTCACCCCTCCACTTT. The chain is built from TRBV7-9 and TRBJ1-6, with a weak D call TRBD1 (5 bases). Trimming pared 1 base from V and 7 bases from J, leaving 11 bases between. The length of the CDR3 is 15 residues. Germline V lookup: CDR1 SEHNR, CDR2 FQNEAQ (reference sequence). Complete variable domain (other parts from reference TRBV7-9 and TRBJ1-6): DTGVSQNPRHKITKRGQNVTFRCDPISEHNRLYWYRQTLGQGPEFLTYFQNEAQLEKSRLLSDRFSAERPKGSFSTLEIQRTEQGDSAMYLCASSLVPGGNSPLHFGNGTRLTVT.

The chain is built from TRBV3-1 (or the pseudogene TRBV3-2) and TRBJ2-5; no firm D call. This CDR3 has 14 residues. CDR1 is LGHDT, CDR2 YNNKEL, per germline (reference sequence). Trimming shortened V by 2 bases and J by 4 bases, and 11 bases separated the two germline ends. The CDR3 loop reads CASSQRRQRETQYF. CDR3 sequence (DNA): TGTGCCAGCAGCCAACGCCGCCAGAGAGAGACCCAGTACTTC.

There are a few counts of this clone. The V and J genes are TRBV19 and TRBJ2-3, with a weak D call TRBD1 (5 bases). The CDR3 is 11 residues long. From germline, CDR1 is LNHDA and CDR2 SQIVND (reference sequence). V lost 6 bases and J 13 bases, leaving 14 bases between the germline ends. The CDR3 loop reads CASRSAGPEYF. CDR3 nucleotides: TGTGCCAGTAGGTCCGCAGGGCCGGAGTATTTT.

The genes are TRBV18 and TRBJ2-7, with 10 positions matching TRBD1. The CDR3 extends over 15 amino acids. V lost 3 bases, J lost 8 bases, and 10 bases stayed unmatched. CDR1 and CDR2 (germline): KGHSH, LQKENI. The CDR3 coding sequence is TGTGCCAGCTCACCGGCGACAGGGGGCAAGACGAAGCAGTACGTC. Protein: CASSPATGGKTKQYV.

V is TRBV6-2 or TRBV6-3 and J is TRBJ2-7; possibly TRBD2 for D (5 bases). The CDR3 has 15 residues. Deletions cut 5 bases from V and 3 bases from J, with 17 bases between. Germline values: CDR1 MNHEY, CDR2 SVGEGT. The CDR3 loop reads CASSPRLPRHYEQYV. The CDR3 region has the DNA TGTGCCAGCAGTCCCCGACTACCCCGACACTACGAGCAGTACGTC.

This clone has a handful of counts. The chain is built from TRBV6-1 and TRBJ2-7; D ambiguous. The CDR3 length is 13 residues. V lost 1 base and J 3 bases, leaving 7 bases between the germline ends. Germline CDR1 MNHNS, CDR2 SASEGT. The CDR3 DNA reads TGTGCCAGCAGTGAAGACGGTTTCTACGAGCAGTACTTC. It is translated as CASSEDGFYEQYF.

This chain links TRBV6-5 with TRBJ1-3; D perhaps matches TRBD1 (5 bases). The CDR3 runs 15 residues. Germline CDR1 is MNHEY and CDR2 is SVGAGI. Trimming removed 5 bases from V and 3 bases from J, with 14 bases in between. This chain's CDR3 is CASSPQGSFGNTIYF. The CDR3 DNA reads TGTGCCAGCAGTCCCCAGGGTTCTTTTGGAAACACCATATATTTT.

The chain joins TRBV24-1 to TRBJ1-1; D gene unclear. This CDR3 spans 11 amino acids. Germline assignment: CDR1 KGHDR and CDR2 SFDVKD. Trimming stripped 7 bases from V and 5 bases from J, with 7 bases between. CDR3 bases: TGTGCCACCAGGCAGGAAACTGAAGCTTTCTTT. It is translated as CATRQETEAFF.

The chain links TRBV6-5 to TRBJ2-6; D unclear. V was cut by 7 bases and J by 1 base, with 11 bases left in between. CDR3 length: 15 amino acids. Germline V gene data show CDR1 as MNHEY and CDR2 as SVGAGI. CDR3 in amino acids: CASTPGGSGANVLTF. As DNA, the CDR3 is TGTGCCAGCACACCCGGCGGTTCTGGGGCCAACGTCCTGACTTTC.

The chain recombines TRBV29-1 with TRBJ2-3; TRBD2 is a possible D gene (7 bases). Germline V CDR1 and CDR2: SQVTM, ANQGSEA. The CDR3 is 16 amino acids. Trimming left V 6 bases short and J 4 bases short, with 23 bases between. CDR3 sequence (DNA): TGCAGCGTCTCAGGATTAGGGGGGGCGCCTCCAGATACGCAGTATTTT. This encodes CSVSGLGGAPPDTQYF.

The chain couples TRBV23-1 to TRBJ2-7; D is tentatively TRBD1 or TRBD2 (6 bases each). TRBV23-1 is marked as an open reading frame, function uncertain. This CDR3 is 14 amino acids long. V dropped 6 bases and J dropped 4 bases, with 16 bases sitting between them. The CDR3 sequence is CASRRGTRFYEQYV. The CDR3 bases are TGCGCCAGCAGACGCGGGACAAGGTTTTACGAGCAGTACGTC.

The chain combines TRBV6-5 with TRBJ1-1; D unresolved. Trimming took 6 bases from V and 0 from J, leaving 14 bases between them. The germline gives CDR1 MNHEY, CDR2 SVGAGI. CDR3 length equals 15 residues. This CDR3 reads CASSYIIGLNTEAFF. CDR3 nucleotide sequence: TGTGCCAGCAGCTATATAATTGGCTTGAACACTGAAGCTTTCTTT.